The 20 T cell receptor beta chains in this list originate from one sample, sequenced in a study of tumor-infiltrating lymphocytes in primary liver carcinoma. A primer matching the constant region was used to make TCR beta cDNA from approximately 0.45 ug of total RNA. ARM-PCR was slightly modified, and three nested multiplex PCR rounds with it gave rise to the TCR beta libraries. It was with TRBV1-TRBV30 forward primers and a C-beta reverse primer that the first two PCR rounds were run, at approximately 10 cycles each. TCRdb called the multiplex PCR reads again in MiXCR, with one record for every CDR3 protein. The data show 95,000 to 100,000 distinct CDR3 sequences, with approximately 70% seen just once and around 10% held by the top ten. From unsorted bulk tissue weighing roughly 17-34 mg, DNA and RNA were co-extracted. The specimen was liver tumor tissue from sampling region 2. Subset here: tumor region T2, inferior pole. Receptor source: a woman between 55 and 75 years old with primary liver carcinoma and hepatitis B virus infection.

To note about this clonotype: Relative to the germline gene, one junction end is altered; a read error may explain this. The chain has TRBV5-6 and TRBJ1-5; the D gene is possibly TRBD1 (6 bases). CDR1 is SGHDT and CDR2 is YYEEEE in the germline V gene. The CDR3 sequence is 15 residues long. The CDR3, as DNA: TGTGCCAGCAGCTTGGGCACAGGGACAAATCAGCCACAGCATTTT. As protein: CASSLGTGTNQPQHF.

In the case of this clonotype: This may stem from a read error, because a much larger clone lies one nucleotide away. The chain is built from TRBV12-3 or TRBV12-4 and TRBJ2-1; 7 bases align to TRBD2. This CDR3 is 14 amino acids long. The CDR3 loop is CDSSSPTGGGMQFF. Here the CDR3 DNA reads TGTGACAGCAGCTCGCCGACTGGGGGAGGGATGCAGTTCTTC.

This clonotype has only a few counts. This may be a read error, as it is one base from a much larger clone. The genes are TRBV5-5 and TRBJ2-3; TRBD2 matches 10 bases. The germline CDR1 and CDR2 sequences are SGHKS and YYEKEE (reference sequence). Trimming removed 7 bases from V and 0 bases from J; junction bases left unmatched: 8. This CDR3 has 16 amino acids. CDR3 sequence reads: CASGPGTSDSTDTQYF. Here the CDR3 DNA reads TGTGCCAGCGGACCCGGGACTAGCGATAGCACAGATACGCAGTATTTT.

The rearrangement links TRBV28 to TRBJ2-7, with D possibly matching TRBD1 (7 bases). Germline V gene data show CDR1 as MDHEN and CDR2 as SYDVKM. Trimming removed 2 bases at V and 4 bases at J, with 21 bases between. The length of the CDR3 is 17 residues. The CDR3: CASSLGGTAGYLYEQYF. CDR3 DNA: TGTGCCAGCAGTTTAGGCGGGACAGCAGGGTACTTATACGAGCAGTACTTC.

Remarks on this clonotype: The CDR3 ends on some other residue instead of the conserved phenylalanine or tryptophan, so this is likely a read error. This chain uses TRBV29-1 with TRBJ2-3; D gene unclear. From germline, CDR1 is SQVTM and CDR2 ANQGSEA. The V and J ends lost 4 bases and 3 bases respectively, with 14 bases between them. This CDR3 has 14 residues. The CDR3 DNA sequence: TGCAGCGTTGCCCCTTCACTGGTTACAGATACGCAGTATTCT. Residues: CSVAPSLVTDTQYS.

This clonotype was counted a few times. The junction does not match germline at one end; this may be a read error. This rearrangement joins TRBV12-3 or TRBV12-4 to TRBJ2-3, with TRBD1 identical over 7 bases. This CDR3 comprises 17 residues. The DNA of the CDR3 is TGTGCCTGCAGTTTGGATACGACAGGGCTGAACACGGATACGCAGTATTTT. Its translation is CACSLDTTGLNTDTQYF.

About this clonotype: This may come from a read error, since a much larger clone is one base off. The chain recombines TRBV6-1 with TRBJ2-7, with D maybe TRBD2 (7 bases). The CDR3 has 14 residues. Germline V gene data show CDR1 as MNHNS and CDR2 as SASEGT. The CDR3 sequence: CTSTPRGASYEQYF. CDR3 DNA: TGTACCAGCACTCCCCGGGGGGCATCCTACGAGCAGTACTTC.

A word on this clonotype: The junction does not match germline at one end; this may be a read error. The chain employs TRBV24-1 and TRBJ2-3; TRBD1 matches 8 bases. From germline, CDR1 is KGHDR and CDR2 SFDVKD. The CDR3 covers 17 residues. The CDR3 spells CVTSDFHRGDSTDTQYF. CDR3 sequence (DNA): TGTGTCACCAGTGATTTCCACAGGGGGGATAGCACAGATACGCAGTATTTT.

A remark on this clonotype: One end of the junction varies from germline; a read error may be responsible. V and J are TRBV6-5 and TRBJ2-6; a possible D gene is TRBD1 (5 bases). CDR3 length: 19 residues. CDR1 and CDR2 (germline): MNHEY, SVGAGI. DNA of the CDR3: TGTGCCAGCAGCTACCGGACACGGGCCCGGTACTCTGGGTCCAACGTCCTGACTTTC. Residues: CASSYRTRARYSGSNVLTF.

This clonotype was picked up one time. Sequence at one end of the junction differs from germline and may be a read error. The rearrangement links TRBV11-2 to TRBJ2-5; D is tentatively TRBD1 or TRBD2 (5 bases each). Germline CDR1 reads SGHAT; CDR2 reads FQNNGV. The CDR3 runs to 13 residues. The DNA of the CDR3 is TGTGCCGGCAGCCTAGATATCGGGGACCTCGAATACTTC. Translated: CAGSLDIGDLEYF.

This clonotype was observed a single time. The junction and the germline gene differ at one end; a read error may be behind it. This chain connects TRBV11-1 to TRBJ2-7; D gene uncertain. CDR1 and CDR2 (germline): SGHAT, FQDESV (reference sequence). This CDR3 has 13 amino acids. The CDR3 protein is CTNSSGLLYEQCF. The CDR3 nucleotides are TGTACCAACAGCTCCGGTCTGCTGTACGAGCAGTGCTTC.

As for this clonotype: A much larger clone lies one base from this, so it may be a read error. V usage is TRBV28 and J usage is TRBJ2-7; unclear D gene. CDR3 size: 12 residues. The V and J ends lost 7 bases and 2 bases respectively, with 9 bases between them. Germline CDR1 and CDR2: MDHEN and SYDVKM. CDR3 region: CASNLRAYEQYF. In nucleotides, the CDR3 is TGTGCCAGCAATTTGAGAGCCTACGAGCAGTACTTC.

This clonotype appeared once. A read error is likely, as this CDR3 ends without the conserved phenylalanine or tryptophan. It is unclear where the CDR3 begins or ends on the DNA, so no DNA is shown, and the CDR3 is as TCRdb lists it. The J gene is TRBJ2-1, the V gene TRBV4-2; the table calls TRBD2, which could not be checked here. The germline V gene encodes CDR1 LGHNA and CDR2 YNFKEQ. The CDR3 length equals 18 residues, ends included. The CDR3 protein is CASSQAPAGGPRDNEQSL.

The gene calls are TRBV6-5 and TRBJ1-5, with D perhaps matching TRBD1 (5 bases). The germline gives CDR1 MNHEY, CDR2 SVGAGI. The CDR3 is 14 residues long. V gave up 4 bases and J gave up 5 bases, with 12 bases separating them. CDR3 bases: TGTGCCAGCAGTTGCAGGGCCAGCCATCAGCCCCAGCATTTT. Translating gives CASSCRASHQPQHF.

Ten or more counts support this clonotype. The rearrangement joins TRBV6-1 to TRBJ2-7; TRBD2 matches at 12 bases. From germline, CDR1 is MNHNS and CDR2 SASEGT. V was clipped by 2 bases and J by 4 bases; unmatched bases: 9. This CDR3 region has 17 residues. The CDR3: CASSESPHLAGGYEQYF. The CDR3 nucleotides read TGTGCCAGCAGTGAATCCCCCCATCTAGCGGGAGGGTACGAGCAGTACTTC.

This clonotype was counted a single time. This likely comes from a read error, as the CDR3 has no conserved phenylalanine or tryptophan at its end. The chain couples TRBV28 to TRBJ2-7; tentative D call: TRBD1 (6 bases). The CDR3 is made up of 19 amino acids. Germline loops: CDR1 MDHEN, CDR2 SYDVKM. Trimming left V 4 bases short and J 3 bases short, with 28 bases between. CDR3 nucleotides: TGTGCCAGCAGTTCTCAGAGGGGACACATAAACCCTGTGGACTACGAGCAGTACATC. It translates to CASSSQRGHINPVDYEQYI.

This clonotype turned up a few times. A read error may explain this, as a much larger clone is one base away. Here the CDR3 DNA reads TGTGCCAGCAACTCTACGGGACGGTTAAGCTCTGGGGCCAACGTCCTGACTTTC. Protein product: CASNSTGRLSSGANVLTF. J is TRBJ2-6 and V is TRBV14, with D perhaps being TRBD1 or TRBD2 (5 bases each). Trimming took off 7 bases at V and 0 bases at J, with 19 bases between the two ends. This CDR3 region has 18 residues. Looked up from germline, CDR1 is SGHDN and CDR2 is FVKESK.

With regard to this clonotype: This could be a read error, since a much larger clone is one nucleotide away. V usage is TRBV28 and J usage is TRBJ1-5; the D gene is possibly TRBD1 (6 bases). Trimming shortened V by 10 bases and J by 3 bases, and 19 bases separated the two germline ends. Germline V lookup: CDR1 MDHEN, CDR2 SYDVKM. This CDR3 is built from 15 residues. The CDR3 region has the DNA TGTGCCACCAGGGCCGGGGGGGCCTTCAATCAGCCCCAGCATTTT. It codes for CATRAGGAFNQPQHF.

To note about this clonotype: At one boundary the junction diverges from the germline segment, which might be a read error. The rearrangement joins TRBV28 to TRBJ2-1; the match to TRBD2 covers 13 bases. CDR3 length: 16 amino acids. Germline V gene sequence: CDR1 MDHEN, CDR2 SYDVKM. As DNA, the CDR3 is TGTGCCAGCAGTCCCGCCGGGACTAGCGGGATCGTTGAGCAGTCCTTC. This encodes CASSPAGTSGIVEQSF.

This clonotype was detected ten times or more. The chain employs TRBV29-1 and TRBJ2-7; TRBD1 might be the D (5 bases). V shed 6 bases and J shed 4 bases, with 13 bases lying between them. The germline CDR1 and CDR2 sequences are SQVTM and ANQGSEA. This CDR3 region has 12 residues. In DNA form, the CDR3 reads TGCAGCGTCGCGGACACTATGTACGAGCAGTACTTC. Its protein product is CSVADTMYEQYF.